The T cell receptor beta chain described here comes from a study of blood T cell repertoires in COVID-19. Study summary: The United States, Italy and Spain supplied acute and convalescent COVID-19 samples.

Study processing details: Using reference gene primer amplification, nucleated cell counts were estimated. The method was immunoSEQ multiplex PCR; TCRdb's version includes in-frame clones alone and lacks a portion of them. That table furnishes V, J and clone size, whereas the DNA furnished D and trimming. The table records 400,000 or so clones, roughly 86% of them present only once. This study enrolled people aged about 18 to 100 from approximately 24 US geographic areas. CDR3 size: 12 residues. Germline assignment: CDR1 GTSNPN and CDR2 SVGIG (reference sequence). Trimming took 5 bases from V and 4 from J, leaving 9 bases between them.

The sequence derives from a woman in her 40s with acute COVID-19. The V gene is TRBV30, the J gene TRBJ1-3, with a tentative D call TRBD1 (5 bases). Material for sequencing was PBMCs or T cells enriched from blood (not recorded which). The CDR3 spells CAWSGYGNTIYF. The CDR3 DNA sequence: TGTGCCTGGTCAGGGTACGGAAACACCATATATTTT.